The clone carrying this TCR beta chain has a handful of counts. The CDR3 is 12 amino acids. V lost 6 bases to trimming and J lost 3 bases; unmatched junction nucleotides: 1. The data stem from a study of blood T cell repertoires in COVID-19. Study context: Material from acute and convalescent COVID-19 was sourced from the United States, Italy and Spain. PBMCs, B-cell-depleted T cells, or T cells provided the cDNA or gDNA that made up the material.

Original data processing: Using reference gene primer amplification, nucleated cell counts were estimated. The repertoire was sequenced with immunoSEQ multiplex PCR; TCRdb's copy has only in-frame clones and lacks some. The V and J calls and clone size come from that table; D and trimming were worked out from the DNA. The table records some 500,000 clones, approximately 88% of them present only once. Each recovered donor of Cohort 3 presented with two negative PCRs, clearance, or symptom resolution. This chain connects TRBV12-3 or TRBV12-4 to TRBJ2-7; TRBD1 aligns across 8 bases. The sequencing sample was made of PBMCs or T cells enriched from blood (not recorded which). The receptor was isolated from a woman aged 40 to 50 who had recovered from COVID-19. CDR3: CASRDRGYEQYF. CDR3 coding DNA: TGTGCCAGCAGAGACAGGGGCTACGAGCAGTACTTC.